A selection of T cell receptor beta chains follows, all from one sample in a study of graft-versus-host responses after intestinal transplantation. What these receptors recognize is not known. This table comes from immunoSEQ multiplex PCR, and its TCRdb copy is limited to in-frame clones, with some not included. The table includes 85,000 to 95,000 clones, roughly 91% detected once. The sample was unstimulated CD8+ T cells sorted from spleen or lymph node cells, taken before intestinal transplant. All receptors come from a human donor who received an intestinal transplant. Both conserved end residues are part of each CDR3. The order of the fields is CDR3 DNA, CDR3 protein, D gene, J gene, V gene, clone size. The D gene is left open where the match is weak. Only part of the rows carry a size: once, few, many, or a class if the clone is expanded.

TGTGCCAGCAGCAGCCGACAGGGGGTCAATTCACCCCTCCACTTT CASSSRQGVNSPLHF TRBD1 TRBJ1-6 TRBV6-5 -
TGTGCCAGCAGTTTAATGGGGGCTGAGCAGTTCTTC CASSLMGAEQFF - TRBJ2-1 TRBV27 -
TGCGCCAGCAGCTTACGGACAGACACAGATACGCAGTATTTT CASSLRTDTDTQYF - TRBJ2-3 TRBV5-1 -
TGTGCCAGCAGCGACTATACTCATCGCAAGTGGCCAGACCACTGGCAGCCCCAGCATTTT CASSDYTHRKWPDHWQPQHF - TRBJ1-5 TRBV21-1 -
TGTGCCAGCAGCCGTGAGGCTCCCTCCTCTACTAGGGAGCAGTACTTC CASSREAPSSTREQYF - TRBJ2-7 TRBV7-9 -
TGCGCCAGCAGCCAAGATCAGGGAACCTACGAGCAGTACTTC CASSQDQGTYEQYF - TRBJ2-7 TRBV4-1 -
TGCGCCAGCAGCCCTTCTCTGGGACAGGGGGTGATGAACACTGAAGCTTTCTTT CASSPSLGQGVMNTEAFF TRBD1 TRBJ1-1 TRBV4-3 -
TGTGCCAGCAGCTTACGGGACAGGGGGTTCTATGGCTACACCTTC CASSLRDRGFYGYTF TRBD1 TRBJ1-2 TRBV7-2 -
TGCGCCAGCAGCCAAGATTTAGGGGCAATCAATGAGCAGTTCTTC CASSQDLGAINEQFF - TRBJ2-1 TRBV4-3 once
TGTGCCAGCAGCCCAGGACAGGGCTACGGCTACACCTTC CASSPGQGYGYTF TRBD1 TRBJ1-2 TRBV27 -
TGTGCCAGCAGTGAAGGGGGCTCTACTGAAGCTTTCTTT CASSEGGSTEAFF - TRBJ1-1 TRBV6-1 -
TGTGCCAGCAGTGAGCCGGGTCAGACCTACAATGAGCAGTTCTTC CASSEPGQTYNEQFF - TRBJ2-1 TRBV6-1 -
TGTGCCAGCAGTGACCGACAGATGAACACTGAAGCTTTCTTT CASSDRQMNTEAFF - TRBJ1-1 TRBV6-5 -
TGTGCCAGCAGTTCCCACAGTAACAATCAGCCCCAGCATTTT CASSSHSNNQPQHF - TRBJ1-5 TRBV27 -
TGTGCCACCAGCAGAGGGTCAGGGCAGGAACGTGAGCAGTTCTTC CATSRGSGQEREQFF - TRBJ2-1 TRBV15 -
TGTGCCAGCGATTCCGGGGGCAATGAGCAGTTCTTC CASDSGGNEQFF - TRBJ2-1 TRBV7-9 once
TGTGCCAGTAGTACCACTAGGTTCCGAGGGTTGGGCTTCACAGATACGCAGTATTTT CASSTTRFRGLGFTDTQYF - TRBJ2-3 TRBV19 -
TGCGCCAGCAGCCAAGATCGGGACGGGGAGCTGTTTTTT CASSQDRDGELFF - TRBJ2-2 TRBV4-3 once
TGTGCCAGCAGGCCGGCCTCACTAGCGGCCCACTCCTACAATGAGCAGTTCTTC CASRPASLAAHSYNEQFF TRBD2 TRBJ2-1 TRBV27 -
TGCAGCGTTGCGGGACAGAAGTCCTACGAGCAGTACTTC CSVAGQKSYEQYF TRBD1 TRBJ2-7 TRBV29-1 -
TGTGCCAGCAGCGGGGACAGGGGCCACGAGCAGTACTTC CASSGDRGHEQYF TRBD1 TRBJ2-7 TRBV27 -
TGCGCCAGCAGCCTCCTAACTAGCGGGGGGGGATACGAGCAGTACTTC CASSLLTSGGGYEQYF TRBD2 TRBJ2-7 TRBV4-1 -
TGTGCCAGCAGCTTGGTCCAGGGGGCGAACACTGAAGCTTTCTTT CASSLVQGANTEAFF TRBD1 TRBJ1-1 TRBV7-8 -
TGCGCCAGCAGTCGGGACAGCGACAATGAGCAGTTCTTC CASSRDSDNEQFF TRBD1 TRBJ2-1 TRBV10-1 few
TGTGCCTGGACGCGACTCGGGGGCGGGGAGCTGTTTTTT CAWTRLGGGELFF - TRBJ2-2 TRBV30 -
TGCGCCAGCAGCCAAGACGGAGGGACAGGGTTTGATTATCAGCCCCAGCATTTT CASSQDGGTGFDYQPQHF TRBD1 TRBJ1-5 TRBV4-1 -
TGTGCCAGTAGTGCCCTGGACAGTAGCAATCAGCCCCAGCATTTT CASSALDSSNQPQHF - TRBJ1-5 TRBV19 -
TGCGCCAGCAGCTTGGATCAGGGGGCCAGAGACACTGAAGCTTTCTTT CASSLDQGARDTEAFF TRBD1 TRBJ1-1 TRBV5-1 -
TGTGCCAGCAGCAATCTAGCGGAGGCTCAAGAGACCCAGTACTTC CASSNLAEAQETQYF TRBD2 TRBJ2-5 TRBV11-2 -
TGTGCCAGCAGCCCTGGGGGGGTAGGGTCACCCCTCCACTTT CASSPGGVGSPLHF - TRBJ1-6 TRBV7-8 -
TGTGCCAGCAGTAAAACGGGACTGGCACCCTACGAGCAGTACTTC CASSKTGLAPYEQYF - TRBJ2-7 TRBV7-9 -
TGCGCCAGCAGCCAAGATAGTCGGCCAGGGGGCAGAACTGAAGCTTTCTTT CASSQDSRPGGRTEAFF TRBD1 TRBJ1-1 TRBV4-3 -
TGTGCCAGCAGCCCGAGAAGTGGACGGGGGGTGCCCCTCCACTTT CASSPRSGRGVPLHF - TRBJ1-6 TRBV9 once
TGCGCCAGCAGCTTTGGACAGGGGAACACTGAAGCTTTCTTT CASSFGQGNTEAFF TRBD1 TRBJ1-1 TRBV5-1 -
TGTGCCAGCAGCCCCCGACAGGGATTGGAGCAGTACTTC CASSPRQGLEQYF TRBD1 TRBJ2-7 TRBV7-9 -
TGTGCCATCAGTCAGGGGTGGTACGAGCAGTACTTC CAISQGWYEQYF - TRBJ2-7 TRBV10-3 -
TGTGCCAGCAGCTTAGGCAGGGGGCCAGATACGCAGTATTTT CASSLGRGPDTQYF TRBD1 TRBJ2-3 TRBV11-3 -
TGTGCCTGTATAGGTGGGAGGGTATCGGCCGACACTGAAGCTTTCTTT CACIGGRVSADTEAFF - TRBJ1-1 TRBV30 -
TGTGCCAGCAGCCAGGTGGCGGGGGGTTCCTACGAGCAGTACTTC CASSQVAGGSYEQYF TRBD2 TRBJ2-7 TRBV7-8 -
TGTGCCACCAGTCGTCCTAGCGGGGGGGCCTGGGATACGCAGTATTTT CATSRPSGGAWDTQYF TRBD2 TRBJ2-3 TRBV15 -
TGTGCCAGCAGCTTAGGGGGAGGGGGGGGGTATGAGCAGTTCTTC CASSLGGGGGYEQFF - TRBJ2-1 TRBV7-2 -
TGCAGTGCCGTAGTTGACACTGAAGCTTTCTTT CSAVVDTEAFF - TRBJ1-1 TRBV20-1 -
TGTGCCAGTAGTATGTGGCCAGGGGGGTGGGAGCTGTTTTTT CASSMWPGGWELFF - TRBJ2-2 TRBV19 -
TGTGCCAGCAGCTTATTTGCGGATACGCAGTATTTT CASSLFADTQYF - TRBJ2-3 TRBV7-2 -
TGTGCCAGCAGCCCCTTTAGCGGGAGAGGCTACGAGCAGTACTTC CASSPFSGRGYEQYF TRBD2 TRBJ2-7 TRBV9 -
TGTGCCAGCAGTGGGACGGACAGGGTTGGGGACGAGCAGTACTTC CASSGTDRVGDEQYF TRBD1 TRBJ2-7 TRBV25-1 -
TGTGCCTGGAGAGCTAGAGACTCCTACGAGCAGTACTTC CAWRARDSYEQYF - TRBJ2-7 TRBV30 -
TGTGCCAGCAGCTTAGTTTCGGACACCCAAGAAGCTTTCTTT CASSLVSDTQEAFF - TRBJ1-1 TRBV11-2 once
TGTGCCAGCAGCTTAGCGCTAAGGGGACTGGATTCACCCCTCCACTTT CASSLALRGLDSPLHF - TRBJ1-6 TRBV7-2 -
TGTGCCAGCAGCTTAGCGGGCCCGGCTGGTCCGTCCTACAATGAGCAGTTCTTC CASSLAGPAGPSYNEQFF - TRBJ2-1 TRBV7-2 -
TGTGCCAGCAGTGGCGAGAGCTATGGCTACACCTTC CASSGESYGYTF - TRBJ1-2 TRBV6-1 once
TGTGCCAGCAGCGAACAGGGGGCCCGGGGTTTTGAAGCTTTCTTT CASSEQGARGFEAFF TRBD1 TRBJ1-1 TRBV9 -
TGCGCCAGCAGTGGCCCCGGGACAGGGGGTTTCGAGCAGTACTTC CASSGPGTGGFEQYF TRBD1 TRBJ2-7 TRBV10-1 -
TGTGCCAGCAGTACGACAGGGAACTATGGCTACACCTTC CASSTTGNYGYTF TRBD1 TRBJ1-2 TRBV27 -
TGTGCCAGCAGCTTATACACAGGGAGCTCTGGGGCCAACGTCCTGACTTTC CASSLYTGSSGANVLTF - TRBJ2-6 TRBV7-9 -
TGTGCTGGGATGCTAGCGGGGGTCACAGATACGCAGTATTTT CAGMLAGVTDTQYF TRBD2 TRBJ2-3 TRBV15 -
TGCGCCAGCAGCCAAGTAACATACAATGAGCAGTTCTTC CASSQVTYNEQFF - TRBJ2-1 TRBV4-1 -
TGTGCCAGCAGTCGCAGGGGGCCCTATTACGAGCAGTACTTC CASSRRGPYYEQYF TRBD1 TRBJ2-7 TRBV27 -
TGTGCCAGCAGCTCCACAGGGGAACCGCCAGGGCAGCCCCAGCATTTT CASSSTGEPPGQPQHF TRBD1 TRBJ1-5 TRBV7-9 -